This TCR beta chain was identified during a study of T cells in Graves' hyperthyroidism and ophthalmopathy. Stable disease denoted Graves' hyperthyroidism without ophthalmopathy progression within 18 months. This clonotype has a count of ten or more. Antigen unknown. Whole-study results and caveats: Most clonotypes expanded in thyroid above 0.001 were likewise present in blood.

CDR1 and CDR2 from the germline V gene are LGHDT and YNNKEL (reference sequence). Trimming shortened V by 0 bases and J by 10 bases, and 10 bases separated the two germline ends. The CDR3 totals 13 residues. Amplification yielded TCR beta CDR3 regions, with RNA transcripts as the source. A set of HTBI primers served as the primers for a first-round RT-PCR of the TCR CDR3. Each CDR3 protein gets one entry after TCRdb re-called the multiplex PCR reads with MiXCR. The sample carries 400,000 to 500,000 distinct CDR3 sequences, 13% to 15% recorded once. Material: blood. The V and J genes are TRBV3-1 and TRBJ2-1, with a tentative D call TRBD2 (5 bases). The receptor's source is a young woman with Graves' hyperthyroidism. CDR3 protein: CASSQDTGREQFF. The CDR3 coding sequence is TGTGCCAGCAGCCAAGATACGGGAAGGGAGCAGTTCTTC.